This entry lists 18 T cell receptor beta chains sequenced from one sample in a study of T cells after posttransplantation cyclophosphamide. Only in-frame clones appear in the TCRdb table, and some are missing; sequencing was by immunoSEQ multiplex PCR. Among over 7,500 clones listed, 95% to 99% were seen once. The material sequenced was naive CD8+ T cells sorted from PBMCs. Receptor source: a man aged 45-65 years in good health, CMV-negative, and a related stem cell transplant donor.

Concerning this clone: The junction departs from the called germline gene at one end, perhaps through a read error. The chain has TRBV29-1 and TRBJ2-1, with D perhaps TRBD2 (5 bases). The CDR3 loop spans 13 amino acids. Germline V gene sequence: CDR1 SQVTM, CDR2 ANQGSEA. This chain's CDR3 is CSVEKDSHNEQFF. Written as DNA, the CDR3 is TGCAGCGTAGAGAAGGACTCCCACAATGAGCAGTTCTTC.

The CDR3 reads CASGLVLFGADTQYF. The DNA of the CDR3 is TGTGCTAGTGGTTTGGTACTGTTTGGTGCAGATACGCAGTATTTT. The chain couples TRBV12-5 to TRBJ2-3, with D unclear. Trimming took 0 bases from V and 4 from J, leaving 11 bases between them. Germline V CDR1 and CDR2: LGHNT, FRNRAP. This CDR3 comprises 15 residues.

The rearrangement uses TRBV9 and TRBJ1-1; weak D call: TRBD1 (5 bases). Germline V CDR1 and CDR2: SGDLS, YYNGEE. Trimming stripped 1 base from V and 11 bases from J, with 18 bases between. The CDR3 sequence is 14 residues long. The CDR3, as DNA: TGTGCCAGCAGCGTACTGTCGGGGGGTAGGTTGGCTTTCTTT. Translating gives CASSVLSGGRLAFF.

On this clone itself: The junction departs from germline at one end; a sequencing error may be responsible. The CDR3 DNA sequence: TGTGACAGTAGTATTCGTGAGACAGATACGCAGTATTTT. This encodes CDSSIRETDTQYF. The chain uses TRBV19 and TRBJ2-3; D ambiguous. The CDR3 is 13 amino acids. CDR1 is LNHDA and CDR2 is SQIVND in the germline V gene (reference sequence).

The table lists this clone with a count of one. The rearrangement uses TRBV29-1 and TRBJ1-4; 10 bases are shared with TRBD1. Germline CDR1 is SQVTM and CDR2 is ANQGSEA. The V segment lost 7 bases and the J segment 6 bases; nucleotides outside the gene matches: 11. The CDR3 consists of 15 residues. The CDR3 DNA follows: TGCAGCGGTGGACAGGGGGTAAGGGGAGATGAAAAACTGTTTTTT. Encoded protein: CSGGQGVRGDEKLFF.

The chain employs TRBV10-1 and TRBJ1-2; the match to TRBD1 covers 9 bases. CDR3 length: 17 amino acids. Germline CDR1 is WNHNN and CDR2 is SYGVQD (reference sequence). The ends lost 8 bases at V and 3 bases at J; junction bases unmatched: 16. CDR3 region: CASPEGTGGFQDYGYTF. The CDR3 region has the DNA TGCGCCAGCCCAGAAGGTACAGGGGGCTTTCAGGACTATGGCTACACCTTC.

As concerns this clone: One end of the junction varies from germline; a read error may be responsible. V usage is TRBV27 and J usage is TRBJ1-5; possible D gene TRBD1, 5 bases. Germline loops: CDR1 MNHEY, CDR2 SMNVEV (reference sequence). The length of the CDR3 is 16 residues. The CDR3 DNA reads as TGTGCCAGCAGTCTATCTCAGGAGGGGAGCAATCAGCCCCAGCATTTT. The encoded protein is CASSLSQEGSNQPQHF.

V gene TRBV27 combines with J gene TRBJ1-1; tentatively, D is TRBD1 (5 bases). The CDR3 contains 12 residues. Trimming removed 11 bases from V and 5 bases from J, with 15 bases in between. Germline values: CDR1 MNHEY, CDR2 SMNVEV (reference sequence). This chain's CDR3 is CARKGETTEAFF. The CDR3 DNA reads TGTGCCCGCAAAGGGGAAACTACTGAAGCTTTCTTT.

The gene calls are TRBV5-4 and TRBJ1-2; D unclear. Between the trimmed V and J ends, which lost 0 bases and 1 base, there was a span of 10 bases. The CDR3 has 15 amino acids. CDR1 is SGHNT, CDR2 YYREEE, per germline (reference sequence). CDR3 residues: CASSLVRYGNYGYTF. Here the CDR3 DNA reads TGTGCCAGCAGCTTGGTCCGGTACGGTAACTATGGCTACACCTTC.

The gene calls are TRBV11-2 and TRBJ2-5; no firm D call. Trimming shortened V by 4 bases and J by 2 bases, and 8 bases separated the two germline ends. This CDR3 contains 13 residues. Germline values: CDR1 SGHAT, CDR2 FQNNGV. DNA of the CDR3: TGTGCCAGCAGCTGGCCCTCACAAGAGACCCAGTACTTC. This sequence encodes CASSWPSQETQYF. The whole variable domain, filled in from reference TRBV11-2 and TRBJ2-5, reads EAGVAQSPRYKIIEKRQSVAFWCNPISGHATLYWYQQILGQGPKLLIQFQNNGVVDDSQLPKDRFSAERLKGVDSTLKIQPAKLEDSAVYLCASSWPSQETQYFGPGTRLLVL.

The chain employs TRBV27 and TRBJ2-3; 8 bases agree with TRBD2. Germline V lookup: CDR1 MNHEY, CDR2 SMNVEV (reference sequence). CDR3 length equals 15 residues. V shed 6 bases and J 0 bases; nucleotides not matched to a gene: 5. The CDR3 loop reads CASRAGTRSTDTQYF. The CDR3 nucleotides are TGTGCCAGCAGAGCCGGGACTAGAAGCACAGATACGCAGTATTTT.

The rearrangement links TRBV19 to TRBJ1-5; no clear D gene. The CDR3 contains 14 residues. Trimming shortened V by 7 bases and J by 3 bases, and 13 bases separated the two germline ends. Germline lookup yields CDR1 LNHDA and CDR2 SQIVND (reference sequence). This CDR3 reads CASNLLHYNQPQHF. The CDR3 bases are TGTGCCAGTAATCTACTCCATTACAATCAGCCCCAGCATTTT.

This clone showed up just once. The genes are TRBV5-1 and TRBJ2-7; possibly TRBD2 for D (5 bases). V was clipped by 2 bases and J by 0 bases, with 6 bases between them. The CDR3 extends over 13 amino acids. Germline CDR1 reads SGHRS; CDR2 reads YFSETQ. The CDR3 sequence is CASSLGSSYEQYF. DNA for the CDR3: TGCGCCAGCAGCTTAGGGAGCTCCTACGAGCAGTACTTC.

The V gene is TRBV4-1, the J gene TRBJ1-1; a weak D match, TRBD1 (5 bases). This CDR3 has 14 amino acids. Germline loops: CDR1 MGHRA, CDR2 YSYEKL. Trimming took off 4 bases at V and 4 bases at J, with 13 bases between the two ends. For the CDR3, the DNA is TGCGCCAGCAGCCCGCGGGACCGAGGCACTGAAGCTTTCTTT. This translates into CASSPRDRGTEAFF.

This chain uses TRBV5-4 with TRBJ1-2; 7 nucleotides line up with TRBD1. Germline CDR1 and CDR2: SGHNT and YYREEE (reference sequence). CDR3 length: 12 residues. The ends lost 4 bases at V and 7 bases at J; junction bases unmatched: 4. The CDR3: CASSVDRAGYTF. In DNA form, the CDR3 reads TGTGCCAGCAGCGTCGACAGGGCTGGCTACACCTTC.

The chain recombines TRBV2 with TRBJ2-3; 11 nucleotides agree with TRBD2. This CDR3 spans 17 amino acids. The germline gives CDR1 SNHLY, CDR2 FYNNEI. The CDR3 region is CAIMASGGMLLTDTQYF. CDR3 bases: TGTGCGATCATGGCTAGCGGGGGGATGTTACTCACAGATACGCAGTATTTT.

J is TRBJ2-1 and V is TRBV19, with 7 bases identical to TRBD2. The V gene end was trimmed by 6 bases and the J gene end by 1 base; junction bases not matched to a gene: 6. The CDR3 is 15 amino acids. CDR1 and CDR2 (germline): LNHDA, SQIVND (reference sequence). The CDR3 sequence: CASRERGPSYNEQFF. In nucleotides, the CDR3 is TGTGCCAGTAGGGAGCGGGGCCCTTCCTACAATGAGCAGTTCTTC.

The chain recombines TRBV2 with TRBJ2-7, with D hard to call. CDR1 is SNHLY, CDR2 FYNNEI, per germline. The V end lost 6 bases, the J end lost 3 bases, and 15 bases lay between the germline ends. This CDR3 is 14 amino acids long. CDR3: CASSQSVSDYEQYF. CDR3 DNA sequence: TGTGCCAGCAGCCAATCAGTCAGTGACTACGAGCAGTACTTC.